The clone carrying this T cell receptor beta chain was seen repeatedly, ten times or more. The antigen remains undetermined. This sample was included in a study of T cells in Graves' hyperthyroidism and ophthalmopathy. Background on the study: Before treatment of any kind, peripheral blood was taken at initial diagnosis. General observations from the study: Ophthalmopathy was distinguished from stable hyperthyroidism by 13 V-J signatures.

Lactation, pregnancy, other autoimmune disease or uncontrolled infection led to exclusion of patients. Amplification yielded TCR beta CDR3 regions, with RNA transcripts as the source. First-round RT-PCR with HTBI primers amplified the TCR CDR3 region. TCRdb recomputed calls from the multiplex PCR reads with MiXCR, one row per CDR3 protein. The sample includes about 210,000 distinct CDR3 sequences, approximately 20% of them seen just once. V was cut by 4 bases and J by 2 bases, with 13 bases left in between. CDR3 size: 15 residues. Sequencing was carried out using blood. The chain carries TRBV12-3 or TRBV12-4 and TRBJ2-3; D is perhaps TRBD1 (5 bases). The source of this sequence is a man in his forties with Graves' hyperthyroidism. CDR3 sequence: CASSSTGDFTDTQYF. CDR3 in DNA: TGTGCCAGCAGTTCCACAGGAGATTTCACAGATACGCAGTATTTT.